This TCR beta chain was profiled in a study of blood T cell repertoires in COVID-19. Study-level information: The study drew acute and convalescent COVID-19 samples from the United States, Italy and Spain.

The CDR3 sequence is 15 residues long. Trimming took 2 bases from V and 0 from J, leaving 7 bases between them. Germline CDR1 reads SGHTA; CDR2 reads FQGTGA. The method was immunoSEQ multiplex PCR; TCRdb's version includes in-frame clones alone and lacks a portion of them. This table holds more than 200,000 clones, approximately 81% found once. The source of this sequence is a woman aged 80 or over with COVID-19, enrolled during active disease. Sequenced sample: peripheral blood. V usage is TRBV7-3 and J usage is TRBJ2-2; TRBD1 is a possible D gene (5 bases). The CDR3 spells CASSLWGSNTGELFF. The CDR3 DNA reads as TGTGCCAGCAGCTTATGGGGCTCGAACACCGGGGAGCTGTTTTTT.